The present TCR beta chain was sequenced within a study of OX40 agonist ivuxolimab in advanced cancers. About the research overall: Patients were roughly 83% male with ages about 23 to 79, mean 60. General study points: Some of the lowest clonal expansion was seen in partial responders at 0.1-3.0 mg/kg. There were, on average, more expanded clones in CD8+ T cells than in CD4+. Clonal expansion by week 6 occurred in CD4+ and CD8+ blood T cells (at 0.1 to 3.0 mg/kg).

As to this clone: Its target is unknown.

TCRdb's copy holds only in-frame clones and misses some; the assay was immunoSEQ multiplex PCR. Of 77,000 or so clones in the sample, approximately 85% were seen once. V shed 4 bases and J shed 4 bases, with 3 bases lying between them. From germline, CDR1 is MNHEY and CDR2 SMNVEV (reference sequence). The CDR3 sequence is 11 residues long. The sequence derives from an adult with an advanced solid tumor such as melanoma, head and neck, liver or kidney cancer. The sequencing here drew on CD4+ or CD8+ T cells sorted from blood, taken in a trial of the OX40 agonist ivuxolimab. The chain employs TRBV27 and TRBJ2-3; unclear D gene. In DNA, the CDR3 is TGTGCCAGCAGTTGGGCAGATACGCAGTATTTT. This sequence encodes CASSWADTQYF.